Presented here are 23 T cell receptor beta chains from one specimen sequenced in a study of identical twins (dated by TCRdb to the mid-2010s). Library creation used 5' RACE. The listed sequencing device is Illumina HiSeq 2000. TCRdb applied fastp at Q25 and MiXCR to the public reads, then kept only in-frame beta chains. Each CDR3 protein gets just one entry, which takes the most common genes and DNA from the rows behind it. Counted in this sample were fewer than 250,000 distinct CDR3 sequences; about 7.3% of them appeared once. In total, the top ten clones hold roughly 3.4% of the sample. The same sample was also studied in work on yellow fever vaccine responses in identical twins.

Sample: memory (CD45RO+) T cells sorted from blood. The meaning of the sample's cell subset or site label: CD45RO+ enriched T cells. These receptor sequences come from a woman between 18 and 29 years old in good health.

This clonotype was detected ten times or more. The rearrangement joins TRBV12-3 or TRBV12-4 to TRBJ2-3; D is uncertain. V lost 1 base to trimming and J lost 3 bases, with 8 bases between them. The CDR3 is 14 amino acids. The CDR3 loop reads CASSLDGRTDTQYF. The CDR3 DNA reads TGTGCCAGCAGTTTAGACGGTAGGACAGATACGCAGTATTTT.

The chain links TRBV6-1 to TRBJ2-2; D is tentatively TRBD1 or TRBD2 (6 bases each). The V end was cut by 5 bases, the J end by 6 bases, with 16 bases between. Germline V lookup: CDR1 MNHNS, CDR2 SASEGT. There are 15 residues in the CDR3. CDR3 nucleotide sequence: TGTGCCAGCAGTACAGGGAGGAGTTATTCCGGGGAGCTGTTTTTT. Its protein is CASSTGRSYSGELFF.

At least ten counts were recorded for this clonotype. The V and J genes are TRBV7-2 and TRBJ2-5; 7 bases are shared with TRBD2. After removal of 2 bases from V and 3 bases from J, the junction contained 6 bases not matched to a gene. Germline CDR1 SGHTA, CDR2 FQGNSA. CDR3 length: 15 residues. The CDR3 loop reads CASSLTRGLKETQYF. The DNA for the CDR3 is TGTGCCAGCAGCTTAACGAGGGGACTAAAAGAGACCCAGTACTTC.

This clonotype showed up many times. This rearrangement joins TRBV2 to TRBJ2-3; 9 nucleotides align to TRBD2. V lost 8 bases, J lost 9 bases, and 12 bases stayed unmatched. The CDR3 spans 14 residues. The germline gives CDR1 SNHLY, CDR2 FYNNEI. The CDR3 coding sequence is TGTGCCAGCGGGACTAGCCACGTGGGTATGACGCAGTATTTT. Residues: CASGTSHVGMTQYF.

This clonotype has a handful of counts. The chain has TRBV5-1 and TRBJ2-1, with TRBD1 matching 7 bases. Trimming removed 5 bases from V and 6 bases from J; junction bases left unmatched: 11. There are 15 residues in the CDR3. Per germline, CDR1 SGHRS and CDR2 YFSETQ. The CDR3 loop is CASRPAGTALNEQFF. The CDR3 bases are TGCGCCAGCAGACCCGCCGGGACAGCTCTCAATGAGCAGTTCTTC.

This clonotype was detected a few times. The chain carries TRBV20-1 and TRBJ2-2; D is unresolved. The CDR3 is made up of 13 amino acids. CDR1 and CDR2 (germline): DFQATT, SNEGSKA (reference sequence). V lost 5 bases to trimming and J lost 1 base, with 8 bases between them. The CDR3 DNA follows: TGCAGTGCTCGACGACGGAACACCGGGGAGCTGTTTTTT. This encodes CSARRRNTGELFF.

The table lists this clonotype with a few counts. The CDR3 nucleotides are TGTGCCAGCAGCTTGGATGGGAAGGGCTTCGATACGCAGTATTTT. It codes for CASSLDGKGFDTQYF. The chain employs TRBV7-3 and TRBJ2-3; D gene unclear. The ends were cut back, 3 bases at V and 6 bases at J, with 16 bases in the middle. The CDR3 is made up of 15 amino acids. In germline, CDR1 is SGHTA, CDR2 FQGTGA.

This clonotype was seen many times. The chain employs TRBV12-3 or TRBV12-4 and TRBJ2-7; 8 nucleotides line up with TRBD2. The CDR3 spans 14 residues. J lost 6 bases, V lost 1 base, and 5 bases had no gene match. CDR3 nucleotides: TGTGCCAGCAGTTTAGGCGGGGGGAGGCGCGAGCAGTACGTC. Amino acids: CASSLGGGRREQYV.

V gene TRBV5-6 combines with J gene TRBJ2-1; the D is unclear. V lost 3 bases and J 7 bases, leaving 8 bases between the germline ends. The CDR3 covers 12 residues. Germline V gene data show CDR1 as SGHDT and CDR2 as YYEEEE. The CDR3 bases are TGTGCCAGCAGCTCGGTACGGAATGAGCAGTTCTTC. Encoded protein: CASSSVRNEQFF.

This chain uses TRBV5-1 with TRBJ2-5, with no clear D. This CDR3 has 16 amino acids. Germline-derived CDR1 and CDR2 are SGHRS and YFSETQ. V lost 6 bases and J lost 5, with 23 bases in between. This CDR3 is CASTVGGSNPLETQYF. The DNA of the CDR3 is TGCGCCAGCACGGTTGGCGGATCAAATCCATTGGAGACCCAGTACTTC.

This clonotype turned up a few times. Here the CDR3 reads CASARDPNTDTQYF. The CDR3 DNA follows: TGCGCCAGCGCCCGGGACCCTAACACAGATACGCAGTATTTT. V gene TRBV5-1 combines with J gene TRBJ2-3; the D gene could be TRBD1 or TRBD2 (5 bases each). Germline V gene sequence: CDR1 SGHRS, CDR2 YFSETQ. Trimming left V 7 bases short and J 2 bases short, with 14 bases between. This CDR3 region has 14 residues.

The chain employs TRBV6-1 and TRBJ2-7; D unclear. Germline V gene data show CDR1 as MNHNS and CDR2 as SASEGT. The length of the CDR3 is 13 residues. The V end was cut by 2 bases, the J end by 3 bases, with 8 bases between. CDR3 protein: CASSEFSGYEQYV. DNA for the CDR3: TGTGCCAGCAGTGAATTTTCGGGCTACGAGCAGTACGTC.

There are a few counts of this clonotype. The rearrangement links TRBV11-2 to TRBJ2-3; D uncertain. The V and J ends lost 2 bases and 4 bases respectively, with 10 bases between them. Germline V gene data show CDR1 as SGHAT and CDR2 as FQNNGV. CDR3 length equals 14 residues. CDR3 DNA sequence: TGTGCCAGCAGCTTATATCTTATGGCAGATACGCAGTATTTT. Translating gives CASSLYLMADTQYF. Drawing the rest from reference TRBV11-2 and TRBJ2-3, the complete variable domain is EAGVAQSPRYKIIEKRQSVAFWCNPISGHATLYWYQQILGQGPKLLIQFQNNGVVDDSQLPKDRFSAERLKGVDSTLKIQPAKLEDSAVYLCASSLYLMADTQYFGPGTRLTVL.

The rearrangement links TRBV5-1 to TRBJ2-5, with 11 bases matching TRBD1. The germline CDR1 and CDR2 sequences are SGHRS and YFSETQ. This CDR3 contains 14 residues. J gave up 4 bases and V 3 bases, and 2 bases lay outside the gene matches. The chain's CDR3 is CASSSGTGGETQYF. The CDR3 DNA follows: TGCGCCAGCAGCTCCGGGACAGGGGGAGAGACCCAGTACTTC.

This clonotype appeared many times. The chain carries TRBV18 and TRBJ2-3; D possibly matches TRBD1 or TRBD2 (5 bases each). The CDR3 totals 14 residues. Per germline, CDR1 KGHSH and CDR2 LQKENI. Trimming left V 2 bases short and J 4 bases short, with 10 bases between. CDR3 nucleotide sequence: TGTGCCAGCTCACCAGGGACCGGTCCAGATACGCAGTATTTT. Amino acids: CASSPGTGPDTQYF.

For the CDR3, the DNA is TGTGCCAGTAGTATAAGCATCATGAACACTGAAGCTTTCTTT. It encodes CASSISIMNTEAFF. V usage is TRBV19 and J usage is TRBJ1-1; no reliable D call. V lost 2 bases to trimming and J lost 0 bases, with 7 bases between them. The CDR3 contains 14 residues. The germline V gene has CDR1 LNHDA and CDR2 SQIVND (reference sequence).

The chain employs TRBV15 and TRBJ2-3; D possibly corresponds to TRBD2 (6 bases). Trimming pared 1 base from V and 2 bases from J, leaving 13 bases between. CDR3 length: 16 residues. Germline loops: CDR1 LNHNV, CDR2 YYDKDF (reference sequence). The CDR3 loop is CATSRVSGDLTDTQYF. The CDR3 bases are TGTGCCACCAGCAGAGTCTCGGGGGATCTCACAGATACGCAGTATTTT.

This clonotype was counted between two and nine times. This chain uses TRBV3-1 with TRBJ2-1; D possibly corresponds to TRBD1 (6 bases). This CDR3 spans 15 amino acids. Germline loops: CDR1 LGHDT, CDR2 YNNKEL (reference sequence). Deletions cut 5 bases from V and 5 bases from J, with 16 bases between. The DNA for the CDR3 is TGTGCCAGCAGCGCCCCAGGGGCCCCCCACAATGAGCAGTTCTTC. Translation gives CASSAPGAPHNEQFF.

The rearrangement links TRBV9 to TRBJ1-6, with 8 bases aligning to TRBD1. CDR1 and CDR2 from the germline V gene are SGDLS and YYNGEE. The CDR3 loop spans 16 amino acids. J was trimmed by 10 bases and V by 0 bases; bases with no gene match: 9. This chain's CDR3 is CASSVEGSGGGSPLHF. For the CDR3, the DNA is TGTGCCAGCAGCGTAGAGGGGTCAGGGGGCGGATCACCCCTCCACTTT.

This clonotype was detected only a few times. The rearrangement joins TRBV29-1 to TRBJ2-2; TRBD1 agrees at 8 bases. The CDR3 loop spans 13 amino acids. Germline CDR1 reads SQVTM; CDR2 reads ANQGSEA. With 7 bases clipped from V and 6 bases from J, the junction kept 7 bases outside the gene matches. CDR3 in amino acids: CSAGRGPPGELFF. CDR3 nucleotide sequence: TGCAGCGCCGGCAGGGGGCCCCCCGGGGAGCTGTTTTTT.

A few counts support this clonotype. The rearrangement uses TRBV11-2 and TRBJ2-3, with 8 bases aligning to TRBD2. Losses at the gene ends were 1 base for V and 5 bases for J; bases not matched to a gene: 8. Germline V CDR1 and CDR2: SGHAT, FQNNGV. The CDR3 loop spans 16 amino acids. In DNA, the CDR3 is TGTGCCAGCAGCTTAGTTGCAGGGCTAGCGGGAGATACGCAGTATTTT. This translates into CASSLVAGLAGDTQYF.

The chain carries TRBV10-3 and TRBJ2-1; D is possibly TRBD2 (5 bases). Germline CDR1 reads ENHRY; CDR2 reads SYGVKD. The CDR3 length is 14 residues. Trimming shortened V by 6 bases and J by 9 bases, and 18 bases separated the two germline ends. This CDR3 is CAISQLGKSGEQFF. The CDR3 DNA is TGTGCCATCAGCCAACTAGGAAAAAGTGGTGAGCAGTTCTTC.

This chain joins TRBV12-3 or TRBV12-4 and TRBJ2-3; 11 bases line up with TRBD1. The CDR3 loop spans 16 amino acids. Losses at the gene ends were 7 bases for V and 0 bases for J; bases not matched to a gene: 6. CDR3 nucleotides: TGTGCCAGCACGGGACAGGGGGTACCTAGCACAGATACGCAGTATTTT. It codes for CASTGQGVPSTDTQYF.